This is a list of T cell receptor beta chains from one sample in a study of blood T cells in healthy people across ages. Each CDR3 protein is one row after TCRdb ran MiXCR on the 5' RACE reads. The repertoire has about 1.1 million distinct CDR3 sequences, roughly two fifths of them found once; the top ten carry around 14%. The material sequenced was blood. These receptors were collected from a man younger than 35 in good health. Both conserved end residues are part of each CDR3. Fields, in order: J gene, clone size, D gene, V gene, CDR3 DNA, CDR3 protein. D genes are given only for firm matches. A clone size is listed for some rows: how often the clone was seen (once, few, many), or a class if it is expanded.

j_call: TRBJ1-2; clone_size: NA; d_call: NA; v_call: TRBV2; cdr3_nt: TGTGCCAGCAGTGAAGAGCGGGGGGAAAACTATGGCTACACCTTC; cdr3_aa: CASSEERGENYGYTF
j_call: TRBJ2-7; clone_size: few; d_call: TRBD2; v_call: TRBV28; cdr3_nt: TGTGCCAGCAGTTTTGGTAGCGGGGGTACCTACGAGCAGTACTTC; cdr3_aa: CASSFGSGGTYEQYF
j_call: TRBJ1-6; clone_size: many; d_call: TRBD1; v_call: TRBV7-2; cdr3_nt: TGTGCCAGCAGCTTAGTTCCAGGGGGAAATTCACCCCTCCACTTT; cdr3_aa: CASSLVPGGNSPLHF
j_call: TRBJ2-4; clone_size: NA; d_call: NA; v_call: TRBV9; cdr3_nt: TGTGCCAGCAGCGTAGGGGGCGAGAGGTTGACCAAAAACATTCAGTACTTC; cdr3_aa: CASSVGGERLTKNIQYF
j_call: TRBJ1-5; clone_size: few; d_call: NA; v_call: TRBV16; cdr3_nt: TGTGCCAGCAGCCAATCTGATAGCAATCAGCCCCAGCATTTT; cdr3_aa: CASSQSDSNQPQHF
j_call: TRBJ1-2; clone_size: NA; d_call: NA; v_call: TRBV4-1; cdr3_nt: TGCGCCAGCAGCCTTCTAACAGGGAGAGCTAACTATGGCTACACCTTC; cdr3_aa: CASSLLTGRANYGYTF
j_call: TRBJ1-2; clone_size: few; d_call: NA; v_call: TRBV7-2; cdr3_nt: TGTGCCACCGCGACAACCCTTAACTATGGCTACACCTTC; cdr3_aa: CATATTLNYGYTF
j_call: TRBJ2-1; clone_size: NA; d_call: TRBD2; v_call: TRBV4-2; cdr3_nt: TGTGCCAGCACCGTGACTAGCGGGGGGGTCAATGAGCAGTTCTTC; cdr3_aa: CASTVTSGGVNEQFF
j_call: TRBJ1-2; clone_size: few; d_call: TRBD1; v_call: TRBV20-1; cdr3_nt: TGCAGTGCCCAGGACAGGGATTATGGCTACACCTTC; cdr3_aa: CSAQDRDYGYTF
j_call: TRBJ2-3; clone_size: NA; d_call: TRBD1; v_call: TRBV2; cdr3_nt: TGTGCCAGCAGCGAGAACAGGGGGCGAGCAGATACGCAGTATTTT; cdr3_aa: CASSENRGRADTQYF
j_call: TRBJ1-2; clone_size: NA; d_call: TRBD1; v_call: TRBV25-1; cdr3_nt: TGTGCCAGCAGTGAACCGCCCCACTGGACAGGGCCACGATGCAACTATGGCTACACCTTC; cdr3_aa: CASSEPPHWTGPRCNYGYTF
j_call: TRBJ1-5; clone_size: few; d_call: NA; v_call: TRBV4-1; cdr3_nt: TGCGCCAGCAGCCAATCTCATCGGGAGGGCAAGCCCCAGCATTTT; cdr3_aa: CASSQSHREGKPQHF
j_call: TRBJ1-1; clone_size: NA; d_call: NA; v_call: TRBV7-2; cdr3_nt: TGTGCCAGCAGCTTAGAGGGGAGCAGGGCAGGCACTGAAGCTTTCTTT; cdr3_aa: CASSLEGSRAGTEAFF
j_call: TRBJ1-2; clone_size: few; d_call: NA; v_call: TRBV21-1; cdr3_nt: TGTGCCAGCGAGGGGACGACTATCTGTGGCTACACCTTC; cdr3_aa: CASEGTTICGYTF
j_call: TRBJ1-5; clone_size: NA; d_call: NA; v_call: TRBV12-3/TRBV12-4; cdr3_nt: TGTGCCAGCAGCAGGGGCCTCTGGGAGCCCCAGCATTTT; cdr3_aa: CASSRGLWEPQHF
j_call: TRBJ2-3; clone_size: NA; d_call: NA; v_call: TRBV4-2; cdr3_nt: TGTGCCAGCAGCCAAGATATCGGGGGTGACACAGATACGCAGTATTTT; cdr3_aa: CASSQDIGGDTDTQYF
j_call: TRBJ2-7; clone_size: NA; d_call: TRBD2; v_call: TRBV11-2; cdr3_nt: TGTGCCAGCAGCTTAGAAGGCGGGGGGGGGTACAATGAGCAGTACTTC; cdr3_aa: CASSLEGGGGYNEQYF
j_call: TRBJ2-3; clone_size: NA; d_call: NA; v_call: TRBV18; cdr3_nt: TGTGCCAGCTCACCACCGAGAGACTCATTATCAGATACGCAGTATTTT; cdr3_aa: CASSPPRDSLSDTQYF
j_call: TRBJ2-7; clone_size: few; d_call: NA; v_call: TRBV12-3/TRBV12-4; cdr3_nt: TGTGCCAGCACTTTGGACAGATACAATGAGCAGTACTTC; cdr3_aa: CASTLDRYNEQYF
j_call: TRBJ2-7; clone_size: NA; d_call: TRBD1; v_call: TRBV2; cdr3_nt: TGTGCCAGCAGGTTGTATGGGACAGATGGGCCCGAGCAGTACTTC; cdr3_aa: CASRLYGTDGPEQYF
j_call: TRBJ2-1; clone_size: NA; d_call: TRBD1; v_call: TRBV4-1; cdr3_nt: TGCGCCAGCAGCCAGGGACAGGCCCCTCTCTCCGACAATGAGCAGTTCTTC; cdr3_aa: CASSQGQAPLSDNEQFF
j_call: TRBJ2-3; clone_size: many; d_call: TRBD2; v_call: TRBV5-6; cdr3_nt: TGTGCCAATAAGCGGGACAGCACAGATACGCAGTATTTT; cdr3_aa: CANKRDSTDTQYF
j_call: TRBJ1-3; clone_size: NA; d_call: TRBD1; v_call: TRBV28; cdr3_nt: TGTGCCAGCAGCGTCACCGGGACAGGGGTCCCAAACACCATATATTTT; cdr3_aa: CASSVTGTGVPNTIYF
j_call: TRBJ1-2; clone_size: few; d_call: TRBD1; v_call: TRBV9; cdr3_nt: TGTGCCAGCAGCCCACGGACAGGGGAGGGCTATGGCTACACCTTC; cdr3_aa: CASSPRTGEGYGYTF
j_call: TRBJ1-2; clone_size: NA; d_call: NA; v_call: TRBV20-1; cdr3_nt: TGCAGTGCTAGAGGGACAGCTATTTATGGCTACACCTTC; cdr3_aa: CSARGTAIYGYTF
j_call: TRBJ1-6; clone_size: NA; d_call: NA; v_call: TRBV28; cdr3_nt: TGTGCCACCCGGGGAGGAAATTCACCCCTCCACTTT; cdr3_aa: CATRGGNSPLHF
j_call: TRBJ1-6; clone_size: few; d_call: NA; v_call: TRBV6-2/TRBV6-3; cdr3_nt: TGTGCCAGCAGTTACTCCGGGGAGCGCAGGGGCAACTCACCCCTCCACTTT; cdr3_aa: CASSYSGERRGNSPLHF
j_call: TRBJ2-3; clone_size: few; d_call: NA; v_call: TRBV6-5; cdr3_nt: TGTGCCAGCAGTTACTTCCCTAGAGTGGGGGGCCCAGATACGCAGTATTTT; cdr3_aa: CASSYFPRVGGPDTQYF
j_call: TRBJ2-3; clone_size: few; d_call: TRBD2; v_call: TRBV4-2; cdr3_nt: TGTGCCAGCAGCCGTGGGACTAGCGGGGACACAGATACGCAGTATTTT; cdr3_aa: CASSRGTSGDTDTQYF
j_call: TRBJ1-1; clone_size: NA; d_call: NA; v_call: TRBV12-3/TRBV12-4; cdr3_nt: TGTGCCAGCAACCTGACGAACACTGAAGCTTTCTTT; cdr3_aa: CASNLTNTEAFF
j_call: TRBJ1-1; clone_size: few; d_call: NA; v_call: TRBV4-3; cdr3_nt: TGCGCCAGCAGCCAGGGAACAGGGTTGCGAGCTTTCTTT; cdr3_aa: CASSQGTGLRAFF
j_call: TRBJ2-1; clone_size: few; d_call: NA; v_call: TRBV3-1; cdr3_nt: TGTGCCAGCAGCCAATGGGCGACAGAGTACAATGAGCAGTTCTTC; cdr3_aa: CASSQWATEYNEQFF
j_call: TRBJ1-2; clone_size: many; d_call: NA; v_call: TRBV20-1; cdr3_nt: TGCAGTGCTAGAGATCGAAGGGAAGAGAACGGGGGCTACACCTTC; cdr3_aa: CSARDRREENGGYTF
j_call: TRBJ2-7; clone_size: few; d_call: NA; v_call: TRBV20-1; cdr3_nt: TGCAGTGCTAGAAAGGGGCCCTACGAGCAGTACTTC; cdr3_aa: CSARKGPYEQYF
j_call: TRBJ2-3; clone_size: few; d_call: NA; v_call: TRBV6-4; cdr3_nt: TGTGCCAGCAGTATCAGGGCTTGGGATACGCAGTATTTT; cdr3_aa: CASSIRAWDTQYF
j_call: TRBJ1-2; clone_size: NA; d_call: TRBD1; v_call: TRBV10-3; cdr3_nt: TGTGCCATCAGTGAAGAGACAGGGGGTGGCTACACCTTC; cdr3_aa: CAISEETGGGYTF
j_call: TRBJ2-5; clone_size: few; d_call: NA; v_call: TRBV12-3/TRBV12-4; cdr3_nt: TGTGCCAGCAGTTTAGTGGGGAGGGGGCTTAAGGTTGGCCAAGAGACCCAGTACTTC; cdr3_aa: CASSLVGRGLKVGQETQYF
j_call: TRBJ1-1; clone_size: NA; d_call: TRBD1; v_call: TRBV7-2; cdr3_nt: TGTGCCAGCAGCCTTGACTCGGACAGGGAAGCTTTCTTT; cdr3_aa: CASSLDSDREAFF
j_call: TRBJ2-5; clone_size: many; d_call: TRBD2; v_call: TRBV24-1; cdr3_nt: TGTGCCACCAGTGATAAAGGACTAGCGGGGTTCCAAGAGACCCAGTACTTC; cdr3_aa: CATSDKGLAGFQETQYF
j_call: TRBJ2-3; clone_size: NA; d_call: NA; v_call: TRBV7-2; cdr3_nt: TGTGCCAGCAGCTTATGGGGGGGCCCTAGCACAGATACGCAGTATTTT; cdr3_aa: CASSLWGGPSTDTQYF
j_call: TRBJ1-2; clone_size: NA; d_call: NA; v_call: TRBV7-2; cdr3_nt: TGTGCCAGCAGCTCGCGGGACACCTTAACCTATGGCTACACCTTC; cdr3_aa: CASSSRDTLTYGYTF
j_call: TRBJ1-2; clone_size: few; d_call: NA; v_call: TRBV27; cdr3_nt: TGTGCCATCCGAAATGCCCCGGGGGACTATGGCTACACCTTC; cdr3_aa: CAIRNAPGDYGYTF
j_call: TRBJ2-5; clone_size: NA; d_call: TRBD1; v_call: TRBV20-1; cdr3_nt: TGCAGTGCTCGGGGACAGGGGATCCGGGAGACCCAGTACTTC; cdr3_aa: CSARGQGIRETQYF
j_call: TRBJ2-6; clone_size: NA; d_call: NA; v_call: TRBV4-1; cdr3_nt: TGCGCCAGCAGCCTTATCCCTATGCGCTTCTCTGGGGCCAACGTCCTGACTTTC; cdr3_aa: CASSLIPMRFSGANVLTF
j_call: TRBJ2-1; clone_size: NA; d_call: TRBD1; v_call: TRBV4-1; cdr3_nt: TGCGCCAGCAGCCAACAGGGACAGGGAACTGAGCAGTTCTTC; cdr3_aa: CASSQQGQGTEQFF
j_call: TRBJ2-1; clone_size: few; d_call: TRBD2; v_call: TRBV10-3; cdr3_nt: TGTGCCACGAACGGAGGGACTAGCGGGGGGCAAAGCTCCTACAATGAGCAGTTCTTC; cdr3_aa: CATNGGTSGGQSSYNEQFF
j_call: TRBJ1-2; clone_size: NA; d_call: NA; v_call: TRBV30; cdr3_nt: TGTGCCTGCTCCGGTGTTAACTATGGCTACACCTTC; cdr3_aa: CACSGVNYGYTF
j_call: TRBJ1-1; clone_size: few; d_call: TRBD1; v_call: TRBV5-1; cdr3_nt: TGCGCCAGCAGACAGGGGGCAGGGTTCGACACTGAAGCTTTCTTT; cdr3_aa: CASRQGAGFDTEAFF
j_call: TRBJ2-5; clone_size: once; d_call: NA; v_call: TRBV24-1; cdr3_nt: TGTGCCACCACGGGGGGCAACAAGGAGTACTTC; cdr3_aa: CATTGGNKEYF
j_call: TRBJ2-5; clone_size: NA; d_call: NA; v_call: TRBV12-3/TRBV12-4; cdr3_nt: NA; cdr3_aa: CASSFGSGQETQCF
j_call: TRBJ2-1; clone_size: NA; d_call: NA; v_call: TRBV9; cdr3_nt: TGTGCCAGCAGCGCCGAGGACCCTCGGCCTGAGCAGTTCTTC; cdr3_aa: CASSAEDPRPEQFF
j_call: TRBJ2-3; clone_size: NA; d_call: NA; v_call: TRBV4-3; cdr3_nt: TGCGCCAGCAGCCATACAGGGACGGCGAGCACAGATACGCAGTATTTT; cdr3_aa: CASSHTGTASTDTQYF
j_call: TRBJ2-5; clone_size: NA; d_call: TRBD1; v_call: TRBV7-7; cdr3_nt: TGTGCTAGCAGCCGGGGACAGCCCGTAGAGACCCAGTACTTC; cdr3_aa: CASSRGQPVETQYF
j_call: TRBJ1-4; clone_size: NA; d_call: NA; v_call: TRBV5-1; cdr3_nt: TGCGCCAGCAGCTTGGGGACATCTAAGGAAAAACTGTTTTTT; cdr3_aa: CASSLGTSKEKLFF
j_call: TRBJ1-1; clone_size: once; d_call: NA; v_call: TRBV5-1; cdr3_nt: TGCGCCAGCAGCTTCCAGGAGGCGAACACTGAAGCTTTCTTT; cdr3_aa: CASSFQEANTEAFF